Shown below are 2 T cell receptor beta chains from a single sample sequenced in a study of blood T cell repertoires in COVID-19. The repertoire was sequenced with immunoSEQ multiplex PCR; TCRdb's copy has only in-frame clones and lacks some. The table lists some 270,000 clones, 70% to 90% of them singletons. Sample: PBMCs or T cells enriched from blood (not recorded which). These receptors were collected from a woman aged 30 to 39 with acute COVID-19.

This chain uses TRBV19 with TRBJ2-6; the D gene is possibly TRBD2 (7 bases). Germline CDR1 LNHDA, CDR2 SQIVND (reference sequence). This CDR3 has 20 residues. V was pared by 0 bases and J by 0 bases, with 18 bases between. CDR3 region: CASSIDRSRGLYSGANVLTF. CDR3 coding DNA: TGTGCCAGTAGTATAGACCGGAGCAGGGGACTATACTCTGGGGCCAACGTCCTGACTTTC.

The chain links TRBV27 to TRBJ2-1; a possible D gene is TRBD2 (5 bases). The CDR3 runs 13 residues. CDR1 and CDR2 from the germline V gene are MNHEY and SMNVEV (reference sequence). Trimming took 5 bases from V and 7 from J, leaving 12 bases between them. The DNA of the CDR3 is TGTGCCAGCAGTCCCACCAGAGGGAATGAGCAGTTCTTC. It codes for CASSPTRGNEQFF.